Listed below are T cell receptor beta chains from one sample, sequenced in a study of shared clonotypes between healthy human individuals. Sequencing used immunoSEQ multiplex PCR; TCRdb keeps in-frame clones, though not all of them. This sample has about 2.1 million clones; roughly 91% occur once, and the top ten carry roughly 1.7%. Sequencing was carried out using naive CD8+ T cells from PBMCs. Receptor source: a man in his late teens or twenties in good health. Some clones in this sample may be carry-over from other donors' samples. Both conserved end residues are part of each CDR3. D genes are given only for firm matches. Rows give clone size only sometimes, using once, few, many, or a class for an expanded clone.

J,V,size,D,length,CDR3,DNA
TRBJ2-7,TRBV11-2,NA,NA,15,CASSLLMAEGYEQYF,TGTGCCAGCAGCTTACTGATGGCCGAAGGCTACGAGCAGTACTTC
TRBJ1-4,TRBV9,NA,NA,15,CASSPGTATNEKLFF,TGTGCCAGCAGCCCCGGGACCGCAACTAATGAAAAACTGTTTTTT
TRBJ2-1,TRBV6-1,NA,TRBD1,14,CASSDWDRTFEQFF,TGTGCCAGCAGTGATTGGGACAGGACTTTTGAGCAGTTCTTC
TRBJ2-2,TRBV5-8,NA,NA,15,CASSPMVANTGELFF,TGTGCCAGCAGCCCGATGGTAGCGAACACCGGGGAGCTGTTTTTT
TRBJ1-2,TRBV6-1,NA,TRBD1,17,CASSEWTGAIYNYGYTF,TGTGCCAGCAGTGAATGGACAGGGGCCATTTATAACTATGGCTACACCTTC
TRBJ2-2,TRBV5-1,NA,NA,16,CASSPRGLGDTGELFF,TGCGCCAGCAGCCCCCGCGGTCTGGGGGACACCGGGGAGCTGTTTTTT
TRBJ2-1,TRBV23-1,once,NA,18,CASSQPALGTSRGYEQFF,TGCGCCAGCAGTCAACCGGCGCTGGGGACTTCCCGAGGTTATGAGCAGTTCTTC
TRBJ2-1,TRBV28,NA,NA,14,CASSLRHLDNEQFF,TGTGCCAGCAGTTTGAGACACCTAGACAATGAGCAGTTCTTC
TRBJ2-1,TRBV27,NA,NA,12,CASSFARGEQFF,TGTGCCAGCAGTTTTGCCCGCGGAGAGCAGTTCTTC
TRBJ2-7,TRBV13,few,NA,11,CASSSSYEQYF,TGTGCCAGCAGCTCCTCCTACGAGCAGTACTTC
TRBJ2-1,TRBV2,NA,NA,17,CASSEGFGLRAYNEQFF,TGTGCCAGCAGTGAAGGGTTTGGATTACGGGCCTACAATGAGCAGTTCTTC
TRBJ1-1,TRBV28,NA,NA,14,CASSTGFSNTEAFF,TGTGCCAGCAGTACAGGGTTCTCCAACACTGAAGCTTTCTTT
TRBJ1-1,TRBV9,few,NA,16,CASSLGTGSLNTEAFF,TGTGCCAGCAGCTTAGGGACGGGCAGTTTGAACACTGAAGCTTTCTTT
TRBJ2-6,TRBV7-8,NA,NA,16,CASSVRAGGGANVLTF,TGTGCCAGCAGCGTAAGAGCTGGGGGTGGGGCCAACGTCCTGACTTTC
TRBJ2-5,TRBV6-1,NA,TRBD2,15,CASSDLAGVGETQYF,TGTGCCAGCAGTGACCTAGCGGGAGTGGGAGAGACCCAGTACTTC
TRBJ2-7,TRBV4-1,NA,NA,14,CASSLPGPFYEQYF,TGCGCCAGCAGCCTCCCTGGGCCGTTCTACGAGCAGTACTTC
TRBJ1-1,TRBV12-5,NA,NA,12,CASGLSSTEAFF,TGTGCTAGTGGTTTGTCGAGCACTGAAGCTTTCTTT
TRBJ2-7,TRBV11-2,NA,NA,12,CASSLGLDEQYF,TGTGCCAGCAGCTTAGGACTAGACGAGCAGTACTTC
TRBJ2-5,TRBV28,NA,TRBD1,19,CASSSNLLVAGGRRETQYF,TGTGCCAGCAGTTCGAATCTGCTCGTGGCAGGGGGCCGAAGGGAGACCCAGTACTTC
TRBJ2-3,TRBV7-9,NA,TRBD1,13,CASSFTGADTQYF,TGTGCCAGCAGCTTTACAGGGGCAGATACGCAGTATTTT
TRBJ2-6,TRBV7-9,NA,NA,14,CASSLPTGANVLTF,TGTGCCAGCAGCCTCCCAACCGGGGCCAACGTCCTGACTTTC
TRBJ2-2,TRBV7-3,NA,TRBD2,18,CASSLRSLAAEGGGELFF,TGTGCCAGCAGCTTAAGGTCGCTAGCGGCAGAGGGTGGAGGGGAGCTGTTTTTT
TRBJ2-1,TRBV4-3,NA,NA,13,CASGVGLYNEQFF,TGCGCCAGCGGAGTGGGACTCTACAATGAGCAGTTCTTC
TRBJ1-4,TRBV7-9,NA,NA,15,CASSHGTPTNEKLFF,TGTGCCAGCAGCCACGGGACGCCAACTAATGAAAAACTGTTTTTT